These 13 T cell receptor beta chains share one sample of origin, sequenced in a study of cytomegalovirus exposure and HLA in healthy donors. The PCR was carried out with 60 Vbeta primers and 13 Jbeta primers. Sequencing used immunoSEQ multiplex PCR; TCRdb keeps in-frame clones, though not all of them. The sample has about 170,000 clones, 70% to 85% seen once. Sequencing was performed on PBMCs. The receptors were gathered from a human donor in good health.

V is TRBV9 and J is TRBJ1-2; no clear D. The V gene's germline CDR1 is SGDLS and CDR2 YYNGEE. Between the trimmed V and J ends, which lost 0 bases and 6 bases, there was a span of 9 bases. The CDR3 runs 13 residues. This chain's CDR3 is CASSVAPGDGYTF. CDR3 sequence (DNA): TGTGCCAGCAGCGTAGCGCCAGGTGATGGCTACACCTTC.

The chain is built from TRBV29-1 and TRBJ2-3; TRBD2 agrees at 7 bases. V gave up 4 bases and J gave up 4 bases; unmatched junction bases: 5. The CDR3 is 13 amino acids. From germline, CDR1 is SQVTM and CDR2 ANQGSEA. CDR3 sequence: CSVVVGGSDTQYF. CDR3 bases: TGCAGCGTTGTTGTCGGGGGGTCAGATACGCAGTATTTT.

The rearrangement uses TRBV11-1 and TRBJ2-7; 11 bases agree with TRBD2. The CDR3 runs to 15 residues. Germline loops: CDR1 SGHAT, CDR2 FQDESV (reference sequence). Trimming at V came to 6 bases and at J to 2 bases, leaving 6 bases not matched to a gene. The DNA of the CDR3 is TGTGCCAGCAGTCTAGGGACTAGCGGCACCTACGAGCAGTACTTC. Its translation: CASSLGTSGTYEQYF.

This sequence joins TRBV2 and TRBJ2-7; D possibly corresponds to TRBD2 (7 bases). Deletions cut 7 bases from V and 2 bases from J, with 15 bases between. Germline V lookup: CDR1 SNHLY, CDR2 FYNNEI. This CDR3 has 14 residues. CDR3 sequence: CASTRGGRAYEQYF. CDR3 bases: TGTGCCAGCACCCGCGGGGGCAGGGCCTACGAGCAGTACTTC. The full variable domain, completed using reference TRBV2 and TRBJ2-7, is EPEVTQTPSHQVTQMGQEVILRCVPISNHLYFYWYRQILGQKVEFLVSFYNNEISEKSEIFDDQFSVERPDGSNFTLKIRSTKLEDSAMYFCASTRGGRAYEQYFGPGTRLTVT.

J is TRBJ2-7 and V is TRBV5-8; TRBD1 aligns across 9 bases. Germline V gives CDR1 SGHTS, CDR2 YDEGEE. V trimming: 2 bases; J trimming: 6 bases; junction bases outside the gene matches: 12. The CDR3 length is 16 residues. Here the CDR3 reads CASSFGDRDHLGEQYF. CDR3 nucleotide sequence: TGTGCCAGCAGCTTTGGGGACAGGGACCATCTAGGCGAGCAGTACTTC.

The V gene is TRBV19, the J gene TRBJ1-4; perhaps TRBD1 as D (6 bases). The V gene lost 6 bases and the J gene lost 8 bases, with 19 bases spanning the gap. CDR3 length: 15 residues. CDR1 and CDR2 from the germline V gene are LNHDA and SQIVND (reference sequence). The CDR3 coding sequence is TGTGCCAGTAGCCCCTCACAGGGTGGTAGAGAAAAACTGTTTTTT. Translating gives CASSPSQGGREKLFF.

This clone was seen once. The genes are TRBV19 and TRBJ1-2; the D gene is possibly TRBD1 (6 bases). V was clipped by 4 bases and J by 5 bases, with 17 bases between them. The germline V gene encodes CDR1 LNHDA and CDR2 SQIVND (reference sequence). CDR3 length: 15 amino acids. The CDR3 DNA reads TGTGCCAGTAGTACCTTATGGACAGCCGGGTATGGCTACACCTTC. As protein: CASSTLWTAGYGYTF.

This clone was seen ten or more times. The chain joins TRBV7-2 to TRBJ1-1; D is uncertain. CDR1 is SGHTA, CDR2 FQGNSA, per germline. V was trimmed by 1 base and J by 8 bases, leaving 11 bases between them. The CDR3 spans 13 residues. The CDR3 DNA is TGTGCCAGCAGCTTAGGGGCGCAGACGGAAGCTTTCTTT. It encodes CASSLGAQTEAFF.

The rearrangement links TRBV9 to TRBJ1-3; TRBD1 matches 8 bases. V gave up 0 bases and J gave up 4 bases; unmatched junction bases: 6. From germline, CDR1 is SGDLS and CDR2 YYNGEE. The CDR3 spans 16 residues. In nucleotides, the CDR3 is TGTGCCAGCAGCGTAGATCCCGGGACAGGCGGAAACACCATATATTTT. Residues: CASSVDPGTGGNTIYF.

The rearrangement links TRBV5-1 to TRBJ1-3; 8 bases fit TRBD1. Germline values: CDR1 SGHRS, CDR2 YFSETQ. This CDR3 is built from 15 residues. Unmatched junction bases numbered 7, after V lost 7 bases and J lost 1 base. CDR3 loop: CASGSGGDSGNTIYF. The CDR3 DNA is TGCGCCAGCGGCTCAGGGGGCGATTCTGGAAACACCATATATTTT.

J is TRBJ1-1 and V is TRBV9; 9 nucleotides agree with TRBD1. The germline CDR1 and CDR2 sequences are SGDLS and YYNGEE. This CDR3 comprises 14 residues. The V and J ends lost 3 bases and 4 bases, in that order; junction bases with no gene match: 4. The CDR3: CASSGHRGRTEAFF. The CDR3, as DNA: TGTGCCAGCAGCGGACACAGGGGGCGCACTGAAGCTTTCTTT.

In DNA, the CDR3 is TGCGCCAGCAGCCAACGTAGCGGGGGCACAGATACGCAGTATTTT. Its protein product is CASSQRSGGTDTQYF. The chain carries TRBV4-1 and TRBJ2-3; TRBD2 matches 8 bases. This CDR3 contains 15 residues. The junction had 2 bases not matched to a gene; V was cut back by 2 bases and J by 1 base. Germline assignment: CDR1 MGHRA and CDR2 YSYEKL.

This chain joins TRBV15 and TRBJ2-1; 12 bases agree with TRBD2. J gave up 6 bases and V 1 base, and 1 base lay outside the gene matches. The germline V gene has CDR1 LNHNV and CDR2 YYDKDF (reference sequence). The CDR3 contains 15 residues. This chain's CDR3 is CATSRASGGANEQFF. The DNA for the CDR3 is TGTGCCACCAGCAGAGCTAGCGGGGGGGCCAATGAGCAGTTCTTC.